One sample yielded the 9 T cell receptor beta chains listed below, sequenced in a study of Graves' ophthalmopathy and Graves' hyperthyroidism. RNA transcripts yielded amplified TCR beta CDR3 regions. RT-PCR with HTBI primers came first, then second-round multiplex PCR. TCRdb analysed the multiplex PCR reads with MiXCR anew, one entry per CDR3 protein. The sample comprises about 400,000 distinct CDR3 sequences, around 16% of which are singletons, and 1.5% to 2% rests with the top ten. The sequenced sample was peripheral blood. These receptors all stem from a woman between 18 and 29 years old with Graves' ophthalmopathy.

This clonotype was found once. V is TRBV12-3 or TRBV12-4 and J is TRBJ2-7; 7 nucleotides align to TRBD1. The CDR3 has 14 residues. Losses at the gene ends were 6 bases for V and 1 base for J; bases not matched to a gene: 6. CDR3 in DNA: TGTGCCAGCAGCCCAGGCAGGGGGTCCTACGAGCAGTACTTC. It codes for CASSPGRGSYEQYF.

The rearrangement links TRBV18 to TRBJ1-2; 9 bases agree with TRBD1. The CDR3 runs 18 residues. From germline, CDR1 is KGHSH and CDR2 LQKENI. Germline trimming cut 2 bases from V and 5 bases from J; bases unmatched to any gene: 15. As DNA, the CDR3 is TGTGCCAGCTCACCAAACCCTAGACAGGGGGTTTTTGGTTATGGCTACACCTTC. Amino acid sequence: CASSPNPRQGVFGYGYTF.

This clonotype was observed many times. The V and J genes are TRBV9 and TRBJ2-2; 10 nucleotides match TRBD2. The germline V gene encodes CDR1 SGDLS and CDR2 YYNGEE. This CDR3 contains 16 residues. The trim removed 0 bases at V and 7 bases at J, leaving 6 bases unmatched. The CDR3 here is CASSVALAGVGGELFF. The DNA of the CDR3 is TGTGCCAGCAGCGTAGCTCTAGCGGGAGTGGGCGGGGAGCTGTTTTTT.

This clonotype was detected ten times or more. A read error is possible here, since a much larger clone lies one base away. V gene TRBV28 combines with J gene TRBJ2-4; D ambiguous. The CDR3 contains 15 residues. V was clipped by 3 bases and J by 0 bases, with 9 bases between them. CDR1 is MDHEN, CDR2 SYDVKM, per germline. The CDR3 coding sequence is TGTGCCAGCAGTTTCAATGGGCTAGCCAAAAACATTCAGTACTTC. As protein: CASSFNGLAKNIQYF.

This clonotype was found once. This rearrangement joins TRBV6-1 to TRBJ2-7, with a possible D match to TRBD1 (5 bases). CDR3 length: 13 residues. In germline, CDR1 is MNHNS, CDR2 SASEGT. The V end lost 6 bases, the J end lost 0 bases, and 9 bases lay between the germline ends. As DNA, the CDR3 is TGTGCCAGCAGGCCGACAGTCTCCTACGAGCAGTACTTC. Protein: CASRPTVSYEQYF.

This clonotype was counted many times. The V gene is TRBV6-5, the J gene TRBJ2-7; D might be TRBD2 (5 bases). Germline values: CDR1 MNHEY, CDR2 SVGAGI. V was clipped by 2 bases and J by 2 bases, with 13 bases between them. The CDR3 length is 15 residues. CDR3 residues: CASSYNRGSAYEQYF. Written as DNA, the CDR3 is TGTGCCAGCAGTTACAATCGGGGTTCAGCCTACGAGCAGTACTTC.

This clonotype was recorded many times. The CDR3 bases are TGCGCCAGCAGCAAGGCAGGGGTAGACTTATTGAACACCGGGGAGCTGTTTTTT. Encoded protein: CASSKAGVDLLNTGELFF. This sequence joins TRBV10-1 and TRBJ2-2; D is possibly TRBD1 (6 bases). CDR1 and CDR2 from the germline V gene are WNHNN and SYGVQD (reference sequence). The CDR3 runs to 18 residues. V shed 6 bases and J shed 1 base, with 21 bases lying between them.

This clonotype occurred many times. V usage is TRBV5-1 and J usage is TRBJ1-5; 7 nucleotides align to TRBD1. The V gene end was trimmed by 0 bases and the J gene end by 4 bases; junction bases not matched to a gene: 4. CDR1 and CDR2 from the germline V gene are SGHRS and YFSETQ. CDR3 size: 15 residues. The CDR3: CASSLEGQSNQPQHF. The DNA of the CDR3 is TGCGCCAGCAGCTTGGAGGGACAGAGTAATCAGCCCCAGCATTTT. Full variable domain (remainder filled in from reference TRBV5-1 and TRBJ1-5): KAGVTQTPRYLIKTRGQQVTLSCSPISGHRSVSWYQQTPGQGLQFLFEYFSETQRNKGNFPGRFSGRQFSNSRSEMNVSTLELGDSALYLCASSLEGQSNQPQHFGDGTRLSIL.

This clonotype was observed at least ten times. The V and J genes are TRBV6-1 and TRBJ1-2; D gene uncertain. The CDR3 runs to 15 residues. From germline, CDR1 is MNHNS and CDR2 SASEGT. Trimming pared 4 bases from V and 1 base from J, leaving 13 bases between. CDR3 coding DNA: TGTGCCAGCAGTGGCGGGTCATACTATAACTATGGCTACACCTTC. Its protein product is CASSGGSYYNYGYTF.